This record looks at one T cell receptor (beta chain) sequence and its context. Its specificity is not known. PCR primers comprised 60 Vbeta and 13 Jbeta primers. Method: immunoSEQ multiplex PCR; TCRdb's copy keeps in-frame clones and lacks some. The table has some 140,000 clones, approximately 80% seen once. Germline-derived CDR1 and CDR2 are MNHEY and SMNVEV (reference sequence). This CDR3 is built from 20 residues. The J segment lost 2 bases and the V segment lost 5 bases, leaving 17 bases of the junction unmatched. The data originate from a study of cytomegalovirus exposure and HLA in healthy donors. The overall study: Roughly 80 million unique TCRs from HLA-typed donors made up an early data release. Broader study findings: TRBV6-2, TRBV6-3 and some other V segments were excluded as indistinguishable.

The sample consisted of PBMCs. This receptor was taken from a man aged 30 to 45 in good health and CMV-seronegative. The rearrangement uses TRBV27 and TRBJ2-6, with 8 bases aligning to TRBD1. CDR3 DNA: TGTGCCAGCAGTCCCAACGTCAGGGGGCGCATGGGTCCTGGGGCCAACGTCCTGACTTTC. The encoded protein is CASSPNVRGRMGPGANVLTF.